Sequencing of this T cell receptor beta chain was carried out in a study of T cells in Graves' hyperthyroidism and ophthalmopathy. Study results and caveats: Clonotypes that were expanded in thyroid above 0.001 mostly appeared in blood too.

The table lists this clonotype with a count of one. Its antigen is not identified. The CDR3 is made up of 13 amino acids. Looked up from germline, CDR1 is SEHNR and CDR2 is FQNEAQ (reference sequence). The V end lost 5 bases, the J end lost 5 bases, and 12 bases lay between the germline ends. From RNA transcripts, TCR beta CDR3 regions were amplified. The study used the HTBI primer set for a first-round RT-PCR of the TCR CDR3. A single record per CDR3 protein comes from TCRdb applying MiXCR to the multiplex PCR reads. The repertoire consists of 500,000 to 600,000 distinct CDR3 sequences, with 40% to 55% occurring once and the leading ten covering about two fifths.

This sequence joins TRBV7-9 and TRBJ2-5; possibly TRBD1 or TRBD2 for D (6 bases each). This clonotype was obtained from an adult woman with Graves' disease, either hyperthyroidism or ophthalmopathy (not recorded which). The sample consisted of peripheral blood or thyroid tissue (not recorded which). CDR3 in DNA: TGTGCCAGCAGCCGTCTAGGGGGGGAGACCCAGTACTTC. It is translated as CASSRLGGETQYF.